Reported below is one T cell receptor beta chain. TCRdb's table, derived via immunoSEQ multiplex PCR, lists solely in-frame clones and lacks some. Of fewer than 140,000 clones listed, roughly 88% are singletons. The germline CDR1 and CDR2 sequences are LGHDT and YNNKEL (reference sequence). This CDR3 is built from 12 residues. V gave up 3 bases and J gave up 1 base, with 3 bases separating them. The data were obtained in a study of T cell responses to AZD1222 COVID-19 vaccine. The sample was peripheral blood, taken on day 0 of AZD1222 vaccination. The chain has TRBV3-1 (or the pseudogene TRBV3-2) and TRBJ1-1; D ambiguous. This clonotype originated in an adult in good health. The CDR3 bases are TGTGCCAGCAGCCAGCGGAACACTGAAGCTTTCTTT. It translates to CASSQRNTEAFF.